This T cell receptor beta chain is drawn from a study of shared clonotypes between healthy human individuals. Points on this clone: A much larger clone is a single base away; this may be a read error. Other nucleotide sequences in the sample specify the same CDR3.

The V and J ends lost 8 bases and 1 base respectively, with 2 bases between them. The CDR3 runs 10 residues. Germline values: CDR1 SNHLY, CDR2 FYNNEI. Into CD45RA+ naive and CD45RA-negative memory subsets, the CD4+ cells were split. Clones were sequenced by immunoSEQ multiplex PCR, and TCRdb holds only the in-frame ones, with some missing. The sample contains millions of clones, approximately 94% of which appear only once. The V call is TRBV2, the J call TRBJ2-5; D gene ambiguous. The receptor was derived from a man younger than 35 in good health. Sequencing was done on a sample of naive CD4+ T cells sorted from blood. Subset meaning: CD45RA+ positively selected. CDR3 sequence (DNA): TGTGCCAGCGGCCAAGAGACCCAGTACTTC. It is translated as CASGQETQYF.